Below, one T cell receptor beta chain is given with its context. Data came from immunoSEQ multiplex PCR; TCRdb stores just in-frame clones and leaves some out. Seen here are approximately 13,000 clones, around nine tenths observed once, and the top ten hold around 0.18%. Per germline, CDR1 SGHNT and CDR2 YYREEE (reference sequence). The CDR3 extends over 11 amino acids. V lost 4 bases and J lost 5, with 4 bases in between. The time point here: week 3, after first cycle of checkpoint inhibitor. Sampling occurred pretreatment (T0) and at week 3 (W3), after cycle one of checkpoint blockade. This record belongs to a study of blood T cell dynamics during melanoma immunotherapy. Across the study: Standard first-line treatment here was pembrolizumab or nivolumab plus ipilimumab in metastatic melanoma.

This chain uses TRBV5-4 with TRBJ2-1, with unresolved D. The material was effector memory CD8+ T cells from blood, obtained from a patient treated with checkpoint blockade. This TCR was recovered from a human donor with melanoma. CDR3 DNA sequence: TGTGCCAGCAGCACACACAATGAGCAGTTCTTC. It translates to CASSTHNEQFF. The variable domain in full, completed from reference TRBV5-4 and TRBJ2-1, reads ETGVTQSPTHLIKTRGQQVTLRCSSQSGHNTVSWYQQALGQGPQFIFQYYREEENGRGNFPPRFSGLQFPNYSSELNVNALELDDSALYLCASSTHNEQFFGPGTRLTVL.